A selection of T cell receptor beta chains follows, all from one sample in a study of T-cell reconstitution after alpha-beta-depleted transplantation in children. TCRdb reanalysed the PCR reads using MiXCR and keeps one entry per CDR3 protein. The sample yields fewer than 700,000 distinct CDR3 sequences, 10% to 15% seen once. The specimen was PBMCs, mostly from graft donor cells, collected 360 days after TCRalphabeta/CD19-depleted stem cell transplant. The receptor source for this set is a male patient aged 10 to 17 who had a stem cell transplant for acute myeloid leukemia, so the T cells may come from the graft donor. CDR3s include the opening cysteine and the closing phenylalanine or tryptophan. D genes are given only for firm matches. The listing skips clone size in some rows; elsewhere it reads once, few, many or a size class.

V	J	size	D	DNA	CDR3
TRBV3-1	TRBJ1-4	.	.	TGTGCCAGCAGCCAAGACACCAGGGTGAAAAAACTGTTTTTT	CASSQDTRVKKLFF
TRBV28	TRBJ2-7	.	.	TGTGCCAGCAGTTTTTGGAGGGAGCAGTACTTC	CASSFWREQYF
TRBV10-3	TRBJ1-2	.	.	TGTGCCATCAGTGCCCAGAGGGTGGGCTACACCTTC	CAISAQRVGYTF
TRBV7-9	TRBJ1-5	few	.	TGTGCCAGCAGCTCGGACACGATTAGCAATCAGCCCCAGCATTTT	CASSSDTISNQPQHF
TRBV18	TRBJ2-7	few	.	TGTGCCAGCTCACCGCTACCTACGGGGTCGAGCTCCTACGAGCAGTACTTC	CASSPLPTGSSSYEQYF
TRBV20-1	TRBJ2-2	.	TRBD2	TGCAGTGCTAGAGTGGAGCGGGAGTGGAGAACCGGGGAGCTGTTTTTT	CSARVEREWRTGELFF
TRBV29-1	TRBJ2-7	few	TRBD2	TGCAGCGTTCAGCCCCGACTAGCGGGCTACGAGCAGTACTTC	CSVQPRLAGYEQYF
TRBV29-1	TRBJ2-1	.	.	TGCGGAGGGTCAAACGTACCTGGGGGAGTTGAGCAGTTCTTC	CGGSNVPGGVEQFF
TRBV5-6	TRBJ2-5	.	.	TGTGCCAGCAGCTTGGCTTTTCGAACAGAAGAGACCCAGTACTTC	CASSLAFRTEETQYF
TRBV29-1	TRBJ2-2	many	TRBD1	TGCAGCGTTGACGGGCAGGGGGATGCGCCGAACACCGGGGAGCTGTTTTTT	CSVDGQGDAPNTGELFF
TRBV25-1	TRBJ2-7	.	TRBD2	TGTGCCAGCAGTGAGGTAGGGCGGGGGGCTCTGTACGAGCAGTACTTC	CASSEVGRGALYEQYF
TRBV20-1	TRBJ2-1	.	.	TGCAGTGCTAATTTGGTTGACCCCACCTACAATGAGCAGTTCTTC	CSANLVDPTYNEQFF
TRBV28	TRBJ2-7	few	.	TGTGCCAGCACTGGAAGGGCACGGAACGAGCAGTACTTC	CASTGRARNEQYF